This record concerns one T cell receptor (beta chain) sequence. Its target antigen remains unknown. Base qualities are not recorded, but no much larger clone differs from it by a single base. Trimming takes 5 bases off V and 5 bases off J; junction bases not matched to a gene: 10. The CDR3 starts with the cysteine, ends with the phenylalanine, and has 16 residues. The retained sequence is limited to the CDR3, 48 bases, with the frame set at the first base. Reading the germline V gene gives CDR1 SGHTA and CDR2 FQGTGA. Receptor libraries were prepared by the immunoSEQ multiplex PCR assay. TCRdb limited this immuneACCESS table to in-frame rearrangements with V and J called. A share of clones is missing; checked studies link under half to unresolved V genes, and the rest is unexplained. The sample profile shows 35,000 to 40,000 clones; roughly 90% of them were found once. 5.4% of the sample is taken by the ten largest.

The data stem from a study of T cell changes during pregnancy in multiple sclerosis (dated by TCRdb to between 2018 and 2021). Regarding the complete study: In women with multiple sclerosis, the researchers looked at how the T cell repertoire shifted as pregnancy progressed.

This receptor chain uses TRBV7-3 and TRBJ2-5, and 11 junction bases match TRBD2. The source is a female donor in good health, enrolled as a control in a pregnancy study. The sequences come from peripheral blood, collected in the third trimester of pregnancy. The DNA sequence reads TGTGCCAGCAGCCCTAGCCTAGCGGGGGGTTGGGAGACCCAGTACTTC. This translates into CASSPSLAGGWETQYF. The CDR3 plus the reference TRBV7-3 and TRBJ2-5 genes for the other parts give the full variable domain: GAGVSQTPSNKVTEKGKYVELRCDPISGHTALYWYRQSLGQGPEFLIYFQGTGAADDSGLPNDRFFAVRPEGSVSTLKIQRTERGDSAVYLCASSPSLAGGWETQYFGPGTRLLVL.